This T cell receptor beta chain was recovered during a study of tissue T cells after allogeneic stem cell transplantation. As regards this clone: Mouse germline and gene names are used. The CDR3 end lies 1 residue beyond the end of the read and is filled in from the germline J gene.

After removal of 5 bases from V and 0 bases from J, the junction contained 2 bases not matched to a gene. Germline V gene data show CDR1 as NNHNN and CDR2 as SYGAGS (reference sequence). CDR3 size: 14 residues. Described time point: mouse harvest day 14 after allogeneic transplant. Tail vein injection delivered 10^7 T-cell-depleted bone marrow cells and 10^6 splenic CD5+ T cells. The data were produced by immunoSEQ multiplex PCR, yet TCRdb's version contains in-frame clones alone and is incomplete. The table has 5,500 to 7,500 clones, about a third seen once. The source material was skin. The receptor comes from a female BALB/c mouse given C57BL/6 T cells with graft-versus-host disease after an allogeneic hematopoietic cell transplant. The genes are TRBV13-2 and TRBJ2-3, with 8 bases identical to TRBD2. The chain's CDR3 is CASGRGGSAETLYF. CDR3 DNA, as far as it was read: TGTGCCAGCGGGAGGGGGGGCAGTGCAGAAACGCTGTAT.